Listed here is a single T cell receptor beta chain. People in the exposed group encountered a COVID-19 case within 2 weeks before entering the study. Germline V gene lookup returns CDR1 SNHLY and CDR2 FYNNEI. V lost 3 bases and J lost 3, with 18 bases in between. The CDR3 runs 16 residues. Some clones are missing from TCRdb's copy, which holds only in-frame ones; the method was immunoSEQ multiplex PCR. The sample carries roughly 320,000 clones, 85% to 95% recorded once. This sample was included in a study of blood T cell repertoires in COVID-19. Study-wide context: The samples span acute and convalescent COVID-19 from the United States, Italy and Spain. Nucleic acid was either cDNA or gDNA, and it came from T cells, B-cell-depleted T cells, or PBMCs.

The chain is built from TRBV2 and TRBJ2-7, with D perhaps TRBD1 (5 bases). The clonotype comes from a woman aged 25-40 years who had been exposed to COVID-19. The sample taken for sequencing was PBMCs or T cells enriched from blood (not recorded which). DNA for the CDR3: TGTGCCAGCAGTGACGGTGGACACAATGAACGCTACGAGCAGTACTTC. Translating it yields CASSDGGHNERYEQYF. The whole variable domain, remainder taken from reference TRBV2 and TRBJ2-7, is EPEVTQTPSHQVTQMGQEVILRCVPISNHLYFYWYRQILGQKVEFLVSFYNNEISEKSEIFDDQFSVERPDGSNFTLKIRSTKLEDSAMYFCASSDGGHNERYEQYFGPGTRLTVT.